This is a list of T cell receptor beta chains from one sample in a study of shared clonotypes between healthy human individuals. Assay used: immunoSEQ multiplex PCR; TCRdb lists only in-frame clones, some missing. The data show about 2.4 million clones, about 92% seen once. Sample: naive CD4+ T cells sorted from blood. The origin of the receptors is a man between 18 and 29 years old in good health. The CDR3 runs from the conserved cysteine through the conserved F or W. D genes are given only for firm matches. Size is omitted from some rows. Given values are once, few, many or a class for expanded clones.

clone_size	v_call	j_call	d_call	cdr3_aa	cdr3_nt
once	TRBV30	TRBJ2-3	.	CAWSFRDITDTQYF	TGTGCCTGGAGTTTTAGGGACATCACAGATACGCAGTATTTT
.	TRBV19	TRBJ1-6	.	CASSIVQGVNSPLHF	TGTGCCAGTAGTATAGTTCAAGGGGTGAATTCACCCCTCCACTTT
.	TRBV5-6	TRBJ1-2	.	CASSPTGTALRNYGYTF	TGTGCCAGCAGCCCGACGGGCACAGCCCTAAGAAACTATGGCTACACCTTC
.	TRBV7-9	TRBJ2-6	TRBD1	CASSRTGDRSGANVLTF	TGTGCCAGCAGCCGGACAGGGGATAGGTCTGGGGCCAACGTCCTGACTTTC
.	TRBV30	TRBJ2-3	TRBD2	CAWGRDARGLAGTWRNTDTQYF	TGTGCCTGGGGACGGGACGCCCGAGGACTAGCGGGAACATGGAGAAACACAGATACGCAGTATTTT
.	TRBV10-3	TRBJ2-1	.	CAISSDFEQFF	TGTGCCATCAGTAGTGATTTTGAGCAGTTCTTC
.	TRBV18	TRBJ1-5	.	CASSPQGDLAQHF	TGTGCCAGCTCACCCCAGGGTGATTTAGCCCAGCATTTT
.	TRBV11-2	TRBJ2-3	.	CASSSGLRQYF	TGTGCCAGCAGCTCCGGGCTTAGGCAGTATTTT
.	TRBV13	TRBJ2-5	.	CASSLYMGPETQYF	TGTGCCAGCAGCTTATACATGGGGCCCGAGACCCAGTACTTC
.	TRBV6-5	TRBJ2-3	.	CASSSDYISTDTQYF	TGTGCCAGCAGCTCCGACTACATTAGCACAGATACGCAGTATTTT
.	TRBV12-5	TRBJ2-4	TRBD2	CASGLPAGTSANIQYF	TGTGCTAGTGGTTTGCCAGCCGGGACTAGCGCAAACATTCAGTACTTC
.	TRBV19	TRBJ1-1	TRBD1	CASNKLSGRGHTEAFF	TGTGCCAGTAACAAATTGTCGGGCAGGGGGCACACTGAAGCTTTCTTT
.	TRBV7-2	TRBJ1-4	.	CASSPSPGFEKLFF	TGTGCCAGCAGCCCCTCGCCGGGGTTTGAAAAACTGTTTTTT
.	TRBV18	TRBJ2-2	.	CASSPRGSITGELFF	TGTGCCAGCTCACCCAGGGGAAGTATCACCGGGGAGCTGTTTTTT
.	TRBV5-4	TRBJ2-7	.	CASSLDRYEQYF	TGTGCCAGCAGCTTGGACCGCTACGAGCAGTACTTC
once	TRBV9	TRBJ2-5	TRBD2	CASSVGSGGPQETQYF	TGTGCCAGCAGCGTAGGAAGCGGGGGGCCTCAAGAGACCCAGTACTTC
once	TRBV4-1	TRBJ2-1	TRBD2	CASGTSGGNEQFF	TGCGCCAGCGGGACTAGCGGAGGCAATGAGCAGTTCTTC
.	TRBV19	TRBJ1-5	TRBD1	CASSIGFDRGGQPQHF	TGTGCCAGTAGTATAGGGTTCGACAGGGGGGGTCAGCCCCAGCATTTT
.	TRBV19	TRBJ1-6	.	CASSTIYGFRGGGHSPLHF	TGTGCCAGTAGTACGATTTACGGCTTTCGGGGTGGAGGTCATTCACCCCTCCACTTT
.	TRBV11-3	TRBJ1-1	TRBD1	CASSGNPGQLAFF	TGTGCCAGCAGCGGAAACCCGGGACAGCTAGCTTTCTTT
.	TRBV10-3	TRBJ2-3	.	CAISNIGATDTQYF	TGTGCCATCAGTAATATAGGCGCCACAGATACGCAGTATTTT
.	TRBV5-1	TRBJ2-3	TRBD2	CASSYRLAGVEDTQYF	TGCGCCAGCAGCTACCGACTAGCGGGCGTCGAAGATACGCAGTATTTT
once	TRBV9	TRBJ1-1	TRBD1	CASSGLQGAFTEAFF	TGTGCCAGCAGCGGTCTACAGGGGGCTTTCACTGAAGCTTTCTTT
.	TRBV6-5	TRBJ2-1	TRBD2	CASSLGLAGNEQFF	TGTGCCAGCTCTCTTGGACTAGCGGGGAATGAGCAGTTCTTC
.	TRBV19	TRBJ1-1	.	CASSILENHEAFF	TGTGCCAGTAGTATACTAGAAAACCATGAAGCTTTCTTT
.	TRBV5-5	TRBJ2-7	.	CASSSGSVLTYEQYF	TGTGCCAGCAGTTCAGGGTCTGTCCTCACCTACGAGCAGTACTTC
.	TRBV7-2	TRBJ2-1	.	CASSQGTLPNEQFF	TGTGCCAGCAGCCAAGGGACTCTACCGAATGAGCAGTTCTTC
.	TRBV19	TRBJ2-4	.	CASSNGPAKNIQYF	TGTGCCAGTTCGAACGGGCCGGCCAAAAACATTCAGTACTTC
.	TRBV7-2	TRBJ2-7	.	CASSLAGLIVSEQYF	TGTGCCAGCAGCTTAGCCGGACTAATAGTATCCGAGCAGTACTTC
.	TRBV5-1	TRBJ2-5	.	CASSSGGFRETQYF	TGCGCCAGCAGCTCCGGAGGGTTTAGAGAGACCCAGTACTTC
.	TRBV30	TRBJ1-2	.	CAWSLGGASYGYTF	TGTGCCTGGAGTTTGGGGGGCGCAAGTTATGGCTACACCTTC
.	TRBV7-9	TRBJ2-7	.	CASSLAQPLGEQYF	TGTGCCAGCAGCTTAGCCCAGCCCCTGGGCGAGCAGTACTTC
.	TRBV10-3	TRBJ1-1	.	CAISEGQKNTEAFF	TGTGCCATCAGTGAGGGACAGAAGAACACTGAAGCTTTCTTT
.	TRBV6-5	TRBJ2-1	.	CASRRTMTEEQFF	TGTGCCAGCAGACGTACCATGACCGAGGAGCAGTTCTTC
.	TRBV5-4	TRBJ2-4	TRBD2	CASRPGGIAKNIQYF	TGTGCCAGCAGACCGGGGGGAATAGCCAAAAACATTCAGTACTTC
.	TRBV5-1	TRBJ2-6	TRBD1	CASSLGQGVSGANVLTF	TGCGCCAGCAGCTTGGGGCAGGGGGTCTCTGGGGCCAACGTCCTGACTTTC
few	TRBV20-1	TRBJ1-1	.	CSARDFPEAFF	TGCAGTGCTAGAGATTTCCCTGAAGCTTTCTTT
.	TRBV4-2	TRBJ1-5	.	CASSPLPPDSIHSNQPQHF	TGTGCCAGCAGCCCCCTACCGCCCGACAGCATCCATAGCAATCAGCCCCAGCATTTT
once	TRBV5-1	TRBJ2-3	TRBD2	CASRDTSGTDTQYF	TGCGCCAGCAGGGACACTAGCGGGACAGATACGCAGTATTTT
.	TRBV30	TRBJ1-3	.	CACREGRSSGNTIYF	TGTGCCTGCCGGGAGGGACGGAGCTCTGGAAACACCATATATTTT
.	TRBV5-1	TRBJ2-3	TRBD1	CASSGTGGVTDTQYF	TGCGCCAGCAGCGGGACAGGGGGGGTCACAGATACGCAGTATTTT
.	TRBV14	TRBJ2-7	.	CASSQAGYEQYF	TGTGCCAGCAGCCAAGCCGGATACGAGCAGTACTTC
few	TRBV28	TRBJ1-5	.	CASSLPQYYQPQHF	TGTGCCAGCAGTTTACCCCAGTACTATCAGCCCCAGCATTTT
once	TRBV4-1	TRBJ2-7	TRBD2	CASSQDAGDYEQYF	TGCGCCAGCAGCCAAGATGCGGGAGACTACGAGCAGTACTTC
.	TRBV19	TRBJ2-5	.	CASSRVGGETQYF	TGTGCCAGTAGTAGGGTCGGAGGGGAGACCCAGTACTTC
.	TRBV29-1	TRBJ1-1	.	CSGAHLNTEAFF	TGCAGCGGGGCTCATTTGAACACTGAAGCTTTCTTT
.	TRBV14	TRBJ1-6	.	CASSQGQANYNSPLHF	TGTGCCAGCAGCCAAGGACAGGCAAACTATAATTCACCCCTCCACTTT
.	TRBV6-1	TRBJ1-2	.	CASTRGPFYGYTF	TGTGCCAGCACGAGGGGACCCTTCTATGGCTACACCTTC
once	TRBV19	TRBJ2-5	.	CASSNQGRGETQYF	TGTGCCAGTAGTAACCAGGGAAGGGGAGAGACCCAGTACTTC
.	TRBV6-1	TRBJ1-2	.	CASSEAAPNYGYTF	TGTGCCAGCAGTGAAGCGGCCCCCAACTATGGCTACACCTTC
.	TRBV5-6	TRBJ2-3	.	CASSPTRVPMDTQYF	TGTGCCAGCAGCCCGACTAGGGTCCCTATGGATACGCAGTATTTT
.	TRBV18	TRBJ2-3	TRBD1	CASSPGQGDTDTQYF	TGTGCCAGCTCACCGGGACAGGGGGATACAGATACGCAGTATTTT
.	TRBV19	TRBJ1-5	.	CASSISGSRPNQPQHF	TGTGCCAGTAGTATTTCGGGATCCAGGCCCAATCAGCCCCAGCATTTT
.	TRBV6-5	TRBJ1-1	TRBD1	CATRTGVGAFF	TGTGCCACCCGAACAGGGGTTGGAGCTTTCTTT